This T cell receptor (beta chain) was captured in a study of PD-L1 blockade in urothelial cancer. At the level of the study: It was at 3 weeks (second dose) and 6 weeks after treatment start that blood was analyzed. Whole-study findings and limits: Pretreatment TCR clonality in blood, when below the median, was predictive of better survival.

CDR1 and CDR2 (germline): SGHTA, FQGNSA. The V and J ends lost 1 base and 3 bases respectively, with 11 bases between them. The CDR3 totals 15 residues. Profiled with immunoSEQ multiplex PCR; TCRdb holds only in-frame clones, not every one. The sample has approximately 100,000 clones; roughly nine tenths are singletons. Comments on this clone: Its antigen remains unidentified.

The chain employs TRBV7-2 and TRBJ2-3; TRBD2 is a possible D gene (6 bases). The sequenced sample was PBMCs, obtained around atezolizumab (anti-PD-L1) treatment. The receptor was derived from a woman of 80 years or more with urothelial cancer. Here the CDR3 DNA reads TGTGCCAGCAGCTTAGATTTCGGGGGAACAGATACGCAGTATTTT. Residues: CASSLDFGGTDTQYF.